The rows below give T cell receptor beta chains drawn from one sample of a study of blood T cell repertoires in COVID-19. TCRdb's copy holds only in-frame clones and misses some; the assay was immunoSEQ multiplex PCR. The data hold 110,000 to 150,000 clones, with around 89% observed a single time. Material: peripheral blood. These receptors were collected from a man between 60 and 75 years old with active or convalescent COVID-19. The CDR3 runs from the conserved cysteine through the conserved F or W. D genes are given only for firm matches. Clone size is not always given. Where it is, it says once, few, many or a class for expanded clones.

j_gene | v_gene | abundance | d_gene | CDR3aa | CDR3nt
TRBJ1-2 | TRBV18 | . | TRBD1 | CASSPTGGNYGYTF | TGTGCCAGCTCACCGACAGGGGGGAACTATGGCTACACCTTC
TRBJ1-1 | TRBV19 | . | TRBD1 | CASSKGTGDSNTEAFF | TGTGCCAGTAGTAAGGGGACAGGGGACTCGAACACTGAAGCTTTCTTT
TRBJ2-2 | TRBV18 | . | TRBD1 | CASSPRIPAGGAAGELFF | TGTGCCAGCTCACCACGGATCCCCGCAGGGGGCGCAGCCGGGGAGCTGTTTTTT
TRBJ1-1 | TRBV11-2 | . | . | CASSLEGLRYTEAFF | TGTGCCAGCAGCTTAGAGGGACTACGCTACACTGAAGCTTTCTTT
TRBJ2-2 | TRBV18 | . | . | CASSTGTGELFF | TGTGCCAGCTCAACTGGCACCGGGGAGCTGTTTTTT
TRBJ1-1 | TRBV12-3/TRBV12-4 | . | . | CASSKKMNTEAFF | TGTGCCAGCAGCAAAAAAATGAACACTGAAGCTTTCTTT
TRBJ2-2 | TRBV29-1 | . | . | CSAAGLGELFF | TGCAGCGCCGCAGGTCTCGGGGAGCTGTTTTTT
TRBJ2-7 | TRBV7-2 | . | . | CASSYIGAVGYEQYF | TGTGCCAGCAGCTACATAGGGGCGGTTGGGTACGAGCAGTACTTC
TRBJ1-5 | TRBV5-1 | . | . | CASSLAGENVNQPQHF | TGCGCCAGCAGCTTGGCCGGGGAAAACGTCAATCAGCCCCAGCATTTT
TRBJ1-5 | TRBV28 | . | TRBD1 | CASRISIRTGANQPQHF | TGTGCCAGCAGAATATCCATCCGGACAGGGGCCAATCAGCCCCAGCATTTT
TRBJ1-2 | TRBV12-5 | . | TRBD1 | CASGLRTGGREHYGYTF | TGTGCTAGTGGTTTGCGGACAGGGGGGAGGGAACACTATGGCTACACCTTC
TRBJ1-3 | TRBV4-2 | few | . | CASSHPGLFSGNTIYF | TGTGCCAGCAGCCACCCGGGACTTTTCTCTGGAAACACCATATATTTT
TRBJ2-2 | TRBV24-1 | . | TRBD1 | CATSDLGQGADTGELFF | TGTGCCACCAGTGACCTCGGGCAGGGGGCCGACACCGGGGAGCTGTTTTTT
TRBJ1-2 | TRBV10-3 | . | . | CAISQSPGLLNYGYTF | TGTGCCATCAGCCAATCTCCCGGACTCCTAAACTATGGCTACACCTTC
TRBJ2-7 | TRBV18 | . | . | CASSPIPSGSPYEQYF | TGTGCCAGCTCACCAATACCGTCCGGGAGCCCCTACGAGCAGTACTTC
TRBJ2-3 | TRBV18 | . | TRBD2 | CASSSVTSGGPTTQYF | TGTGCCAGCTCATCCGTTACTAGCGGGGGTCCCACTACGCAGTATTTT
TRBJ2-7 | TRBV5-1 | . | . | CASSSLGGAHEQYF | TGCGCCAGCAGCTCACTAGGGGGGGCCCACGAGCAGTACTTC
TRBJ1-6 | TRBV18 | . | . | CASSPRVTAGQSPLHF | TGTGCCAGCTCACCGAGGGTAACAGCCGGCCAGTCACCCCTCCACTTT
TRBJ1-5 | TRBV19 | . | . | CASSTGTTNQPQHF | TGTGCCAGTAGTACCGGGACAACAAATCAGCCCCAGCATTTT
TRBJ2-5 | TRBV11-2 | . | TRBD2 | CASSLTSGGQETQYF | TGTGCCAGCAGCTTAACTAGCGGGGGCCAAGAGACCCAGTACTTC
TRBJ2-5 | TRBV4-2 | . | . | CASSQDYLNVNQYF | TGTGCCAGCAGCCAAGATTACCTAAATGTGAACCAGTACTTC
TRBJ2-2 | TRBV3-1/TRBV3-2 | . | . | CASSPGLSPGELFF | TGTGCCAGCAGCCCGGGACTCTCGCCCGGGGAGCTGTTTTTT
TRBJ1-4 | TRBV6-1 | . | . | CASSDRGGHEKLFF | TGTGCCAGCAGTGACCGGGGTGGGCATGAAAAACTGTTTTTT
TRBJ2-3 | TRBV9 | . | . | CASSVASRGPDTQYF | TGTGCCAGCAGCGTAGCCTCCAGGGGTCCAGATACGCAGTATTTT
TRBJ1-2 | TRBV24-1 | . | TRBD1 | CATSDRAGQGAGGYTF | TGTGCCACCAGTGACCGAGCGGGACAGGGGGCGGGTGGCTACACCTTC
TRBJ2-1 | TRBV7-9 | . | TRBD1 | CASSLASGGDRGQFF | TGTGCCAGCAGCTTAGCTTCTGGGGGAGACAGGGGGCAGTTCTTC
TRBJ2-7 | TRBV7-9 | . | . | CASSLLRAFYEEQYF | TGTGCCAGCAGCCTCCTGAGGGCCTTCTACGAAGAGCAGTACTTC
TRBJ2-5 | TRBV11-2 | . | TRBD2 | CASSPWTSGAQETQYF | TGTGCCAGCAGCCCTTGGACTAGCGGGGCCCAGGAGACCCAGTACTTC
TRBJ2-3 | TRBV29-1 | . | . | CSVGGLGLTDTQYF | TGCAGCGTTGGGGGCCTGGGGCTCACAGATACGCAGTATTTT
TRBJ2-5 | TRBV3-1/TRBV3-2 | . | TRBD2 | CASSSRTSGETQYF | TGTGCCAGCAGCTCGAGGACTAGCGGTGAGACCCAGTACTTC
TRBJ1-6 | TRBV18 | . | . | CASSIPTGSDNSPLHF | TGTGCCAGCTCAATACCTACAGGGAGTGATAATTCACCCCTCCACTTT
TRBJ2-6 | TRBV4-3 | once | TRBD1 | CASSQKDTGQGSSGANVLTF | TGCGCCAGCAGCCAAAAGGATACGGGACAGGGTAGCTCTGGGGCCAACGTCCTGACTTTC
TRBJ1-3 | TRBV5-1 | . | . | CASSSGGSSGNTIYF | TGCGCCAGCAGCTCCGGGGGATCCTCTGGAAACACCATATATTTT
TRBJ2-7 | TRBV7-9 | . | . | CASSPGQGGLSYEQYF | TGTGCCAGCAGCCCCGGACAGGGAGGGTTGAGCTACGAGCAGTACTTC
TRBJ1-4 | TRBV2 | once | TRBD1 | CASSPTGANEKLFF | TGTGCCAGCAGTCCGACAGGGGCTAATGAAAAACTGTTTTTT
TRBJ2-5 | TRBV3-1/TRBV3-2 | . | . | CASSQVSLRETQYF | TGTGCCAGCAGCCAAGTTAGCCTACGGGAGACCCAGTACTTC
TRBJ1-1 | TRBV18 | . | . | CASSPNRNTEAFF | TGTGCCAGCTCACCAAATCGGAACACTGAAGCTTTCTTT
TRBJ2-2 | TRBV7-2 | . | TRBD2 | CASSLTSGGAGTGELFF | TGTGCCAGCAGCTTGACGAGCGGGGGGGCTGGCACCGGGGAGCTGTTTTTT
TRBJ1-1 | TRBV5-1 | . | TRBD1 | CASSSTGGRDTEAFF | TGCGCCAGCAGCTCTACAGGGGGCAGGGACACTGAAGCTTTCTTT
TRBJ2-7 | TRBV28 | . | TRBD2 | CASNPAGTTVRDYEQYF | TGTGCCAGCAATCCCGCTGGGACTACCGTGCGGGATTACGAGCAGTACTTC
TRBJ2-3 | TRBV24-1 | . | TRBD1 | CATSPGDSSTDTQYF | TGTGCCACCAGTCCTGGGGACAGTTCGACAGATACGCAGTATTTT
TRBJ2-2 | TRBV6-5 | once | . | CASSLRGIGELFF | TGTGCCAGCAGCCTACGAGGGATCGGGGAGCTGTTTTTT
TRBJ1-1 | TRBV5-1 | . | . | CASRASNTEAFF | TGCGCCAGCAGAGCGTCGAACACTGAAGCTTTCTTT
TRBJ2-1 | TRBV6-5 | . | . | CASSYSRDRYNEQFF | TGTGCCAGCAGTTACTCGCGGGACAGATACAATGAGCAGTTCTTC
TRBJ2-1 | TRBV2 | . | TRBD2 | CASSEVLTSGRSYNEQFF | TGTGCCAGCAGTGAAGTATTGACTAGCGGGAGGTCCTACAATGAGCAGTTCTTC
TRBJ1-2 | TRBV3-1/TRBV3-2 | once | . | CASSLRRSYGYTF | TGTGCCAGCAGCCTTCGACGGAGTTATGGCTACACCTTC
TRBJ1-6 | TRBV19 | . | TRBD1 | CASTEDRAWSSPLHF | TGTGCCAGTACCGAGGACAGGGCATGGAGTTCACCCCTCCACTTT
TRBJ1-3 | TRBV12-3/TRBV12-4 | . | . | CASVQGGNTIYF | TGTGCCAGCGTGCAGGGAGGAAACACCATATATTTT
TRBJ2-3 | TRBV2 | once | . | CASSFSTSTDTQYF | TGTGCCAGCAGTTTTTCTACCAGCACAGATACGCAGTATTTT
TRBJ2-7 | TRBV19 | . | TRBD2 | CASSISLAAYEQYF | TGTGCCAGTAGTATTTCGCTAGCGGCCTACGAGCAGTACTTC
TRBJ2-6 | TRBV7-2 | . | . | CASSSQGNGANVLTF | TGTGCCAGCAGCTCCCAGGGGAATGGGGCCAACGTCCTGACTTTC
TRBJ2-7 | TRBV24-1 | . | . | CATSESGGNYEQYF | TGTGCCACCAGTGAATCCGGAGGAAACTACGAGCAGTACTTC
TRBJ2-7 | TRBV7-3 | . | TRBD2 | CASSSSGGPNEQYF | TGTGCCAGCAGCTCTAGCGGGGGGCCAAATGAGCAGTACTTC
TRBJ1-2 | TRBV6-4 | . | . | CASSMDSWGGYTF | TGTGCCAGCAGCATGGACAGTTGGGGTGGCTACACCTTC